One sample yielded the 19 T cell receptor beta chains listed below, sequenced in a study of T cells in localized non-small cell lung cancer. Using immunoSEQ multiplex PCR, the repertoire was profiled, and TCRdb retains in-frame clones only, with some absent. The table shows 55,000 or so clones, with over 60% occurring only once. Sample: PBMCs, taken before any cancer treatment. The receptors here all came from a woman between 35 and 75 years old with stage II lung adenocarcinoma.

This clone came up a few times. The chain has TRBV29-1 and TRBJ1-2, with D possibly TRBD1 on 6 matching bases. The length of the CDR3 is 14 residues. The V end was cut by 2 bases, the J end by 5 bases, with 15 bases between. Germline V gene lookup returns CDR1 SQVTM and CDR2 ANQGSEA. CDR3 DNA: TGCAGCGTTGAACCGACAGGCCGCCCTTATGGCTACACCTTC. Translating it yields CSVEPTGRPYGYTF. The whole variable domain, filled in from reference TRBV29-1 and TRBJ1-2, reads SAVISQKPSRDICQRGTSLTIQCQVDSQVTMMFWYRQQPGQSLTLIATANQGSEATYESGFVIDKFPISRPNLTFSTLTVSNMSPEDSSIYLCSVEPTGRPYGYTFGSGTRLTVV.

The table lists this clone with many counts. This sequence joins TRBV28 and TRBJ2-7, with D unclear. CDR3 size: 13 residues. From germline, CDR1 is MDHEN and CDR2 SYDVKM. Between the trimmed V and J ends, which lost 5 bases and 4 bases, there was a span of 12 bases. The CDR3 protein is CASSPRLSYEQYF. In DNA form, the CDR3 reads TGTGCCAGCAGTCCTCGACTGAGTTACGAGCAGTACTTC.

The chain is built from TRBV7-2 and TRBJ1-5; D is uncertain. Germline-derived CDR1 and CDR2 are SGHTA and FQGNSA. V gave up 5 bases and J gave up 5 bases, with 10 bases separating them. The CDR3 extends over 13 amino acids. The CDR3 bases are TGTGCCAGCAGCCGCGGAGTTGATCAGCCCCAGCATTTT. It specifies CASSRGVDQPQHF. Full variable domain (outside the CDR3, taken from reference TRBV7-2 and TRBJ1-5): GAGVSQSPSNKVTEKGKDVELRCDPISGHTALYWYRQSLGQGLEFLIYFQGNSAPDKSGLPSDRFSAERTGGSVSTLTIQRTQQEDSAVYLCASSRGVDQPQHFGDGTRLSIL.

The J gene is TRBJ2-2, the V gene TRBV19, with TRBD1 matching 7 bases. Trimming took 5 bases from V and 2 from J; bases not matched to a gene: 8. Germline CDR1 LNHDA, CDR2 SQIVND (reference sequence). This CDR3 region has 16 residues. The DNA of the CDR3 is TGTGCCAGTAGTCGACAGGGAACGAAAAACACCGGGGAGCTGTTTTTT. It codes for CASSRQGTKNTGELFF.

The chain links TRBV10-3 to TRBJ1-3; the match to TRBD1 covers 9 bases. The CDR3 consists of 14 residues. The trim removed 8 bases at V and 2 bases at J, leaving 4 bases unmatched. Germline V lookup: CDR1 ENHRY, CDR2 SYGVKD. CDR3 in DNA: TGTGCCATCGGAACAGGGGGCCCTGGAAACACCATATATTTT. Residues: CAIGTGGPGNTIYF.

CDR3 sequence reads: CASSQDPAVPYYEQYF. The CDR3 coding sequence is TGCGCCAGCAGCCAAGATCCAGCAGTCCCCTACTACGAGCAGTACTTC. The chain recombines TRBV4-3 with TRBJ2-7, with D unresolved. The V end lost 0 bases, the J end lost 3 bases, and 15 bases lay between the germline ends. The CDR3 loop spans 16 amino acids. The V gene's germline CDR1 is LGHNA and CDR2 YSLEER.

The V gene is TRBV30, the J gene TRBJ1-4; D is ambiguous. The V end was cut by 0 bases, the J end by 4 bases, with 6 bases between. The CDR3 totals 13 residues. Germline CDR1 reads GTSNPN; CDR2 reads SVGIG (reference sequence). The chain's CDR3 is CAWSVADNEKLFF. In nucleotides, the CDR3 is TGTGCCTGGAGTGTAGCGGATAATGAAAAACTGTTTTTT.

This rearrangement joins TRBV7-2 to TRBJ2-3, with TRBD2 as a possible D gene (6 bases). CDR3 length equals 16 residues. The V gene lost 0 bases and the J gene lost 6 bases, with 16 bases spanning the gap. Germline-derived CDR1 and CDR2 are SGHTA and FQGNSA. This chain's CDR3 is CASSLAAGLLPDTQYF. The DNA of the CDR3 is TGTGCCAGCAGCTTAGCCGCGGGACTCCTCCCGGATACGCAGTATTTT.

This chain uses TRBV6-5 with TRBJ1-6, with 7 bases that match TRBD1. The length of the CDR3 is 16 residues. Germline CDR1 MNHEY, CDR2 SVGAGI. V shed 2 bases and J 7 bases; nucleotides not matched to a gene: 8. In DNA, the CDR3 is TGTGCCAGCAGTTACGGGATGGGGGACAGCAATTCACCCCTCCACTTT. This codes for CASSYGMGDSNSPLHF.

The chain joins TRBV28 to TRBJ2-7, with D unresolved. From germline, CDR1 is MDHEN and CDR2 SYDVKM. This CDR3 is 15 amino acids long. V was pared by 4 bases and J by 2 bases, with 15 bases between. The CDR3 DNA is TGTGCCAGCAGTTCTCCCGCCGGCAGTACCTACGAGCAGTACTTC. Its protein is CASSSPAGSTYEQYF.

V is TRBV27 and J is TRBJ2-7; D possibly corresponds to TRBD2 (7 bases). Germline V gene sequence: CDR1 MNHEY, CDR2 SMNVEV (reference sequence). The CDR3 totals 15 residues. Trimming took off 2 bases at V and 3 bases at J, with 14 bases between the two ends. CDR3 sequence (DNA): TGTGCCAGCAGTTTAAAAGGGGGGGGAGGCTACGAGCAGTACTTC. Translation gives CASSLKGGGGYEQYF.

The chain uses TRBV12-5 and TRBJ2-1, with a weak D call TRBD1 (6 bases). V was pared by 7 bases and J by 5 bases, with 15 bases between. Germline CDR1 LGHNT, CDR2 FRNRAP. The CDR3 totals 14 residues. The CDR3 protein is CASAPGTYNNEQFF. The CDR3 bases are TGTGCTAGTGCGCCGGGGACATATAACAATGAGCAGTTCTTC. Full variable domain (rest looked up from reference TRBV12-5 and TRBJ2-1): DARVTQTPRHKVTEMGQEVTMRCQPILGHNTVFWYRQTMMQGLELLAYFRNRAPLDDSGMPKDRFSAEMPDATLATLKIQPSEPRDSAVYFCASAPGTYNNEQFFGPGTRLTVL.

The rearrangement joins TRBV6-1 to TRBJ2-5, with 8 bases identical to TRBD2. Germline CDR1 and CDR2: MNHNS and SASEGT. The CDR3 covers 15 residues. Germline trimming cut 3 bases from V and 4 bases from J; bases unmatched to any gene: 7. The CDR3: CASSDPAGVSETQYF. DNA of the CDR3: TGTGCCAGCAGTGACCCAGCGGGGGTATCAGAGACCCAGTACTTC.

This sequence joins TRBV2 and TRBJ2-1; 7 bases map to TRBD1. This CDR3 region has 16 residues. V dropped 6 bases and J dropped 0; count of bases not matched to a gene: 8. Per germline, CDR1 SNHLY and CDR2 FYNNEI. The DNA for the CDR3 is TGTGCCAGCAGCCCCTTGGGACAGAACTCCTACAATGAGCAGTTCTTC. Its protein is CASSPLGQNSYNEQFF.

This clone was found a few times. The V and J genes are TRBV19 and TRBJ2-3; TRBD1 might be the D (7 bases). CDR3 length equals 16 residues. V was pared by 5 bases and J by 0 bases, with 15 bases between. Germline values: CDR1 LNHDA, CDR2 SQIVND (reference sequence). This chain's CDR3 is CASSGGGHPSTDTQYF. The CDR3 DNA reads TGTGCCAGTAGTGGAGGGGGCCACCCTAGCACAGATACGCAGTATTTT.

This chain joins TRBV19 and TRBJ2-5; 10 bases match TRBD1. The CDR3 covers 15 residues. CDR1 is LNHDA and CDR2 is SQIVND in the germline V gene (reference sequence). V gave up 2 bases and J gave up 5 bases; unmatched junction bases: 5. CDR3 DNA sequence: TGTGCCAGTAGTATATCCGGGACAGGGGACGAGACCCAGTACTTC. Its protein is CASSISGTGDETQYF.

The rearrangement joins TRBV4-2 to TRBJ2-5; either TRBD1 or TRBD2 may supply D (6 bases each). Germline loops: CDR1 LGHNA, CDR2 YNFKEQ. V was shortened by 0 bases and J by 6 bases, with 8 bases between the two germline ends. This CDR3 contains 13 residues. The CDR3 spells CASSQEGGKTQYF. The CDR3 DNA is TGTGCCAGCAGCCAAGAAGGGGGGAAGACCCAGTACTTC.

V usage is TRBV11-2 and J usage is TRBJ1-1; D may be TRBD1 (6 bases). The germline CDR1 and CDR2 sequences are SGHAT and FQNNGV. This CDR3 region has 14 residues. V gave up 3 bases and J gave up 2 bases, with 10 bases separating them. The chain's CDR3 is CASSFGTLNTEAFF. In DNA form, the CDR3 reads TGTGCCAGCAGCTTCGGGACACTTAACACTGAAGCTTTCTTT.

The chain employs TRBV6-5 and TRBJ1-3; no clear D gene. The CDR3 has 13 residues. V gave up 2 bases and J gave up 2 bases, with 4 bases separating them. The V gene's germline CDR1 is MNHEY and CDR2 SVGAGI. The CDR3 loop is CASSYGAGNTIYF. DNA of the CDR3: TGTGCCAGCAGTTACGGTGCTGGAAACACCATATATTTT.